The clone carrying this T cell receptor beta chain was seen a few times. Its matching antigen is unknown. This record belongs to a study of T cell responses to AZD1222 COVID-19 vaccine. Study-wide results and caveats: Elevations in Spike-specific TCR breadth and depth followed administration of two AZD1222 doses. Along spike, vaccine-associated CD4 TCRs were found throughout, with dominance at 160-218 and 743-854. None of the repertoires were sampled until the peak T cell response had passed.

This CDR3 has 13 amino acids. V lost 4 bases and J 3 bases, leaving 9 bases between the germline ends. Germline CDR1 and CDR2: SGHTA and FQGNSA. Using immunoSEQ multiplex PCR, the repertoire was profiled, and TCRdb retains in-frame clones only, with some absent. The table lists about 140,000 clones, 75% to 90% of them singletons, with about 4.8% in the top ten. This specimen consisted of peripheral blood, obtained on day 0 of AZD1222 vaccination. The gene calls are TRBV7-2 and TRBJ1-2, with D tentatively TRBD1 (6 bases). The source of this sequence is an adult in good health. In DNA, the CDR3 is TGTGCCAGCAGCTACCGACAGGACTATGGCTACACCTTC. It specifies CASSYRQDYGYTF.